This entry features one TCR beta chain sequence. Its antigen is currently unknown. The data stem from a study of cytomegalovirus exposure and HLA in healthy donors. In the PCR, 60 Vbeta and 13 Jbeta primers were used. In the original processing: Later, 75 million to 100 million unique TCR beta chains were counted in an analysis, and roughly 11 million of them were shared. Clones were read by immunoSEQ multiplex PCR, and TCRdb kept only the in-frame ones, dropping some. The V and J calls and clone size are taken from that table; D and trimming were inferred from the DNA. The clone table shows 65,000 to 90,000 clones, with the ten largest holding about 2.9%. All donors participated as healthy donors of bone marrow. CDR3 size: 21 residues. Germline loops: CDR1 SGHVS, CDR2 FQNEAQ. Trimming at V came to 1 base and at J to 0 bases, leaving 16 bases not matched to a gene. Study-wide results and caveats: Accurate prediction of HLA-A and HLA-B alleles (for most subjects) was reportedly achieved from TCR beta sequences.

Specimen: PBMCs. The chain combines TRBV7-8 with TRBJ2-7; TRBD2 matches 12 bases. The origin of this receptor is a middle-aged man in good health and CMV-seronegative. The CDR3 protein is CASSLELAGGPDLHSSYEQYF. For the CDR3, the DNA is TGTGCCAGCAGCTTAGAACTAGCGGGGGGACCGGATTTACATAGCTCCTACGAGCAGTACTTC.